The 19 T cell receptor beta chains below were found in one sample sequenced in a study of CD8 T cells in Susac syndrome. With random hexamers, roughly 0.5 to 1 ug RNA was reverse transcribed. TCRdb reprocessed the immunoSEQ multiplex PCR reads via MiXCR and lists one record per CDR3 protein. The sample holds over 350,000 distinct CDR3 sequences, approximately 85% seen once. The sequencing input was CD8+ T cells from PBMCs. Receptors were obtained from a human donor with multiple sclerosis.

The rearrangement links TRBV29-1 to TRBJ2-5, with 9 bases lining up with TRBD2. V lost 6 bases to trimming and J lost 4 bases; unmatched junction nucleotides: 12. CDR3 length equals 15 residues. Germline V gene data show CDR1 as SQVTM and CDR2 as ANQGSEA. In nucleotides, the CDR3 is TGCAGCGTCGTTCCCCGGACTAGCGCCTTAGAGACCCAGTACTTC. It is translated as CSVVPRTSALETQYF.

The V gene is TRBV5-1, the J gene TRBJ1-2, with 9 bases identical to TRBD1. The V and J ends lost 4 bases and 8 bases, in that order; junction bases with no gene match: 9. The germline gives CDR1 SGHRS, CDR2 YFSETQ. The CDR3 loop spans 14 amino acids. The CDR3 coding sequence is TGCGCCAGCAGCGCCTCCGGGACAGGGCTCGGCTACACCTTC. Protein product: CASSASGTGLGYTF.

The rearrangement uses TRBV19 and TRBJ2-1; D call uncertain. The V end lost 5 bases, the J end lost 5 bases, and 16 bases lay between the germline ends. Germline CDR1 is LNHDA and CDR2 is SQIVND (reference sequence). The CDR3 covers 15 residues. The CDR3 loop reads CASSRVTGSHNEQFF. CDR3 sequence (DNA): TGTGCCAGTAGTCGAGTGACGGGCTCTCACAATGAGCAGTTCTTC.

CDR3 region: CASSETSGRNEQFF. The DNA for the CDR3 is TGTGCCAGCAGTGAGACTAGCGGGAGGAATGAGCAGTTCTTC. J is TRBJ2-1 and V is TRBV7-9, with 13 bases lining up with TRBD2. V lost 6 bases to trimming and J lost 7 bases; unmatched junction nucleotides: 3. Germline CDR1 is SEHNR and CDR2 is FQNEAQ (reference sequence). This CDR3 is 14 amino acids long.

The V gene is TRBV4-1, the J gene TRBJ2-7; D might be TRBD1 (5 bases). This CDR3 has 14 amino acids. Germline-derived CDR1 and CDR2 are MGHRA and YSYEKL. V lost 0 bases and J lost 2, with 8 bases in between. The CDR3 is CASSQDDSPYEQYF. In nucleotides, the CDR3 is TGCGCCAGCAGCCAAGATGACAGCCCCTACGAGCAGTACTTC.

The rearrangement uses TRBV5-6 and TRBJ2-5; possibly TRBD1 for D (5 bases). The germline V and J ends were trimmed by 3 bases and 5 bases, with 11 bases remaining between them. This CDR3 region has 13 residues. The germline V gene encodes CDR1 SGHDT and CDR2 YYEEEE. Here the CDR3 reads CASSCVPGETQYF. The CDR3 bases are TGTGCCAGCAGCTGTGTCCCAGGGGAGACCCAGTACTTC.

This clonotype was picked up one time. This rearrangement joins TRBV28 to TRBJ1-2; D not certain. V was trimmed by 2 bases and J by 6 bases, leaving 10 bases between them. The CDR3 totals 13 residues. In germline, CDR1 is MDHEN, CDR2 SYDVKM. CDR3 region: CASSLPQIDGYTF. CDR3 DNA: TGTGCCAGCAGTTTACCACAGATCGATGGCTACACCTTC.

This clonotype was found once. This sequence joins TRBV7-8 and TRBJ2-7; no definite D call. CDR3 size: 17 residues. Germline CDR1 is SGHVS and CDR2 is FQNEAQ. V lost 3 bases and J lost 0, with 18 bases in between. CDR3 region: CASSFLGGFEISYEQYF. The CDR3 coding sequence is TGTGCCAGCAGCTTCCTTGGTGGATTTGAGATCTCCTACGAGCAGTACTTC.

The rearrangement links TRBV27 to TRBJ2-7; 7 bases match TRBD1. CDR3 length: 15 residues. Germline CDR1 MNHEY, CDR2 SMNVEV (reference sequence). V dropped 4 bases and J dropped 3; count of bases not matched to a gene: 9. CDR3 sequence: CASSSRDSVLYEQYF. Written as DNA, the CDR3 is TGTGCCAGCAGTTCGAGGGACAGCGTTCTCTACGAGCAGTACTTC.

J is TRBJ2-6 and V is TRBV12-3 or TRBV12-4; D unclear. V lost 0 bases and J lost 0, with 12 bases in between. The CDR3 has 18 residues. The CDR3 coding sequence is TGTGCCAGCAGTTTAGCCACTGGCCTTTACTCTGGGGCCAACGTCCTGACTTTC. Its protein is CASSLATGLYSGANVLTF.

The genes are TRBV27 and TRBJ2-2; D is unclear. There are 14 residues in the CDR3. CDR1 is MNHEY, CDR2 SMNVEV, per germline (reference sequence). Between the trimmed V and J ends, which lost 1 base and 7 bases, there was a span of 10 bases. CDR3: CASSLLQQSGELFF. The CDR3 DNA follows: TGTGCCAGCAGTTTATTGCAACAAAGCGGGGAGCTGTTTTTT.

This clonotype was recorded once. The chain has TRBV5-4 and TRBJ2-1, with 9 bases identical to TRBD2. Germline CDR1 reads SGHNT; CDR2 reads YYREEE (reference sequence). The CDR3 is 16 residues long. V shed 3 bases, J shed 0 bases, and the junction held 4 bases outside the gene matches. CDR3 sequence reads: CASSSFSGSSYNEQFF. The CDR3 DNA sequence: TGTGCCAGCAGCTCGTTTAGCGGGAGCTCCTACAATGAGCAGTTCTTC.

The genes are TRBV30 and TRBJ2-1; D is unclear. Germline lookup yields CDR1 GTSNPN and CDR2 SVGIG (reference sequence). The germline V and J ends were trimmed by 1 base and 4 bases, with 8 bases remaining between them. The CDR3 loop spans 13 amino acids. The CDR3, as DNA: TGTGCCTGGAGTGAGGAACCGTACAATGAGCAGTTCTTC. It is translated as CAWSEEPYNEQFF.

The CDR3 loop is CSVDRRNTGELFF. The CDR3 DNA reads TGCAGCGTTGATCGGAGGAACACCGGGGAGCTGTTTTTT. This chain uses TRBV29-1 with TRBJ2-2, with no clear D. Trimming removed 3 bases at V and 1 base at J, with 6 bases between. Germline CDR1 and CDR2: SQVTM and ANQGSEA. CDR3 length equals 13 residues.

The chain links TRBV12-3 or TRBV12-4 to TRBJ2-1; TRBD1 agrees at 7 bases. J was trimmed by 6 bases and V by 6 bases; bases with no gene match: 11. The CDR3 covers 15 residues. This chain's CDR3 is CASRRGQEEVNEQFF. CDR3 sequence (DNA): TGTGCCAGCAGAAGAGGACAGGAGGAGGTCAATGAGCAGTTCTTC.

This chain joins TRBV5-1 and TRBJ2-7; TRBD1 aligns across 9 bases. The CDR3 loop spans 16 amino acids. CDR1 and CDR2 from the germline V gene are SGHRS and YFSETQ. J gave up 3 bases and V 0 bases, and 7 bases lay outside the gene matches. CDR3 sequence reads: CASSLAGTGYDYEQYF. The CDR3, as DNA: TGCGCCAGCAGCTTGGCCGGGACAGGGTACGACTACGAGCAGTACTTC.

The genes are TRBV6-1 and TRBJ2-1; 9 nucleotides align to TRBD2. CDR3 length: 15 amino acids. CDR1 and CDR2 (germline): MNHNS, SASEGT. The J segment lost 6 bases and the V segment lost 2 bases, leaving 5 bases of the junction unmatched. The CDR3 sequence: CASSEWPAGGNEQFF. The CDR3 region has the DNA TGTGCCAGCAGTGAATGGCCAGCGGGAGGCAATGAGCAGTTCTTC.

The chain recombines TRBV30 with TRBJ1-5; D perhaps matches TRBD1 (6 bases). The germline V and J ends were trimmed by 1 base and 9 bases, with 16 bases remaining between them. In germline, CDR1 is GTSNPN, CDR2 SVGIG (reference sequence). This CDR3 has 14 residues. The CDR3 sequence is CAWSEFGGGGPQHF. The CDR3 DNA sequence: TGTGCCTGGAGTGAATTCGGGGGCGGTGGGCCCCAGCATTTT.

The CDR3 spells CASNWGGSYNEQFF. For the CDR3, the DNA is TGTGCCAGCAATTGGGGGGGCTCCTACAATGAGCAGTTCTTC. The chain carries TRBV28 and TRBJ2-1; 7 bases align to TRBD2. The germline V gene has CDR1 MDHEN and CDR2 SYDVKM. The CDR3 is 14 residues long. Trimming cost V 7 bases and J 0 bases; bases outside gene matches: 3.